Presented here are 10 T cell receptor beta chains from one specimen sequenced in a study of graft-versus-host responses after intestinal transplantation. No antigen has been assigned to these receptors. Libraries were prepared by immunoSEQ multiplex PCR; TCRdb keeps only in-frame clonotypes and omits some of them. The table records some 90,000 clones, around 83% of them present only once. Sequencing was performed on unstimulated CD4+ T cells sorted from spleen or lymph node cells, taken before intestinal transplant. The receptors originated from a human donor who received an intestinal transplant.

This clone was picked up one time. The chain is built from TRBV11-1 and TRBJ2-5; 7 bases agree with TRBD1. V shed 3 bases and J 4 bases; nucleotides not matched to a gene: 2. The CDR3 length is 13 residues. The germline CDR1 and CDR2 sequences are SGHAT and FQDESV (reference sequence). This chain's CDR3 is CASSFAGGETQYF. CDR3 DNA: TGTGCCAGCAGCTTCGCAGGGGGAGAGACCCAGTACTTC.

The chain carries TRBV2 and TRBJ1-3; 9 bases are shared with TRBD1. V shed 7 bases, J shed 9 bases, and the junction held 10 bases outside the gene matches. The CDR3 runs to 14 residues. Per germline, CDR1 SNHLY and CDR2 FYNNEI. Written as DNA, the CDR3 is TGTGCCAGCACCAAGGACAGGGGTCTCGCCACCATATATTTT. This translates into CASTKDRGLATIYF.

This clone showed up just a few times. The genes are TRBV5-1 and TRBJ2-7, with D uncertain. V was pared by 0 bases and J by 2 bases, with 6 bases between. The CDR3 consists of 13 residues. Germline CDR1 SGHRS, CDR2 YFSETQ. The CDR3: CASSLESAYEQYF. CDR3 nucleotides: TGCGCCAGCAGCTTGGAATCTGCCTACGAGCAGTACTTC.

The J gene is TRBJ1-4, the V gene TRBV5-5, with TRBD1 as a possible D gene (6 bases). Trimming cost V 2 bases and J 4 bases, with 15 bases left between them. This CDR3 has 16 residues. Germline assignment: CDR1 SGHKS and CDR2 YYEKEE (reference sequence). CDR3 nucleotide sequence: TGTGCCAGCAGCTTCAACGGACAGATACTTAATGAAAAACTGTTTTTT. Residues: CASSFNGQILNEKLFF.

The chain joins TRBV28 to TRBJ1-5; weak D call: TRBD1 (5 bases). With 6 bases removed from V and 2 bases from J, the gap between germline ends came to 14 bases. The CDR3 runs to 15 residues. Germline values: CDR1 MDHEN, CDR2 SYDVKM. In DNA form, the CDR3 reads TGTGCCAGCAGGGGGGGAGGGACTGGCAATCAGCCCCAGCATTTT. It codes for CASRGGGTGNQPQHF.

The rearrangement joins TRBV5-1 to TRBJ1-1; D may be TRBD1 (5 bases). Between the trimmed V and J ends, which lost 4 bases and 8 bases, there was a span of 21 bases. CDR3 length equals 15 residues. Germline V gene lookup returns CDR1 SGHRS and CDR2 YFSETQ. The CDR3 DNA reads TGCGCCAGCAGCGCCTATGTGCCGACCGGGGGGGAAGCTTTCTTT. Translating it yields CASSAYVPTGGEAFF.

This clone appeared a single time. J is TRBJ2-2 and V is TRBV4-1; D gene ambiguous. In germline, CDR1 is MGHRA, CDR2 YSYEKL. V gave up 0 bases and J gave up 4 bases, with 15 bases separating them. CDR3 length: 17 residues. Here the CDR3 DNA reads TGCGCCAGCAGCCAAGATCCTCGTATGCGAGGCACCGGGGAGCTGTTTTTT. It translates to CASSQDPRMRGTGELFF.

J is TRBJ2-2 and V is TRBV19; 9 positions match TRBD2. V dropped 6 bases and J dropped 0; count of bases not matched to a gene: 5. The length of the CDR3 is 16 residues. The germline V gene has CDR1 LNHDA and CDR2 SQIVND (reference sequence). The CDR3, as DNA: TGTGCCAGTAGGAAGAGACTAGCGGCGAACACCGGGGAGCTGTTTTTT. Its translation is CASRKRLAANTGELFF. Full variable domain (rest looked up from reference TRBV19 and TRBJ2-2): DGGITQSPKYLFRKEGQNVTLSCEQNLNHDAMYWYRQDPGQGLRLIYYSQIVNDFQKGDIAEGYSVSREKKESFPLTVTSAQKNPTAFYLCASRKRLAANTGELFFGEGSRLTVL.

The chain employs TRBV29-1 and TRBJ2-4, with 8 bases aligning to TRBD1. Unmatched junction bases numbered 5, after V lost 5 bases and J lost 8 bases. CDR3 length: 12 amino acids. The germline V gene encodes CDR1 SQVTM and CDR2 ANQGSEA. The CDR3 loop reads CSVLQGADIQYF. Written as DNA, the CDR3 is TGCAGCGTTCTTCAGGGGGCGGACATTCAGTACTTC. Together with reference TRBV29-1 and TRBJ2-4, the CDR3 gives the full variable domain: SAVISQKPSRDICQRGTSLTIQCQVDSQVTMMFWYRQQPGQSLTLIATANQGSEATYESGFVIDKFPISRPNLTFSTLTVSNMSPEDSSIYLCSVLQGADIQYFGAGTRLSVL.

In this sample, this clone turned up once. The chain combines TRBV28 with TRBJ1-2; the D is unclear. Germline V CDR1 and CDR2: MDHEN, SYDVKM. Trimming took 5 bases from V and 3 from J, leaving 7 bases between them. The CDR3 consists of 12 residues. The CDR3 DNA reads as TGTGCCAGCAGTGGAGTTTACTATGGCTACACCTTC. Translation: CASSGVYYGYTF.